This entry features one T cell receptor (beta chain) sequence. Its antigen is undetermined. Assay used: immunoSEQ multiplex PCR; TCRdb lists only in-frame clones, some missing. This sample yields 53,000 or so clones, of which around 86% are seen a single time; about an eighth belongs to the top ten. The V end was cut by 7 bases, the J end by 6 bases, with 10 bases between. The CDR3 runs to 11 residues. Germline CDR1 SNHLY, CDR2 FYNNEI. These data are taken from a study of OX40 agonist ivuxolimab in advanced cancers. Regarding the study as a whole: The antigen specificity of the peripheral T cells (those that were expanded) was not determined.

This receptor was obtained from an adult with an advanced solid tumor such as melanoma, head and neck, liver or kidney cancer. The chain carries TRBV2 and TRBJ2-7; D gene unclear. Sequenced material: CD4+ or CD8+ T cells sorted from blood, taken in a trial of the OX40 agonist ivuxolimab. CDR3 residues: CASNVRLEQYF. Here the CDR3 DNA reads TGTGCCAGCAACGTTCGCCTCGAGCAGTACTTC.